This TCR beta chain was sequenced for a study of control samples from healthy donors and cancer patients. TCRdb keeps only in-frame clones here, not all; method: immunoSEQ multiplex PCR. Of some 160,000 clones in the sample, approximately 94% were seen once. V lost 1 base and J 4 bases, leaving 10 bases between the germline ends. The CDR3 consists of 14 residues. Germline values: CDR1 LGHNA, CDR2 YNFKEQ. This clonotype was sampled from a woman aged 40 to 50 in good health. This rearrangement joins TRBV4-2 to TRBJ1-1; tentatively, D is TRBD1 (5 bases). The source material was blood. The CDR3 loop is CASSQVSRATEAFF. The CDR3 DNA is TGTGCCAGCAGCCAAGTGAGCAGGGCCACTGAAGCTTTCTTT.